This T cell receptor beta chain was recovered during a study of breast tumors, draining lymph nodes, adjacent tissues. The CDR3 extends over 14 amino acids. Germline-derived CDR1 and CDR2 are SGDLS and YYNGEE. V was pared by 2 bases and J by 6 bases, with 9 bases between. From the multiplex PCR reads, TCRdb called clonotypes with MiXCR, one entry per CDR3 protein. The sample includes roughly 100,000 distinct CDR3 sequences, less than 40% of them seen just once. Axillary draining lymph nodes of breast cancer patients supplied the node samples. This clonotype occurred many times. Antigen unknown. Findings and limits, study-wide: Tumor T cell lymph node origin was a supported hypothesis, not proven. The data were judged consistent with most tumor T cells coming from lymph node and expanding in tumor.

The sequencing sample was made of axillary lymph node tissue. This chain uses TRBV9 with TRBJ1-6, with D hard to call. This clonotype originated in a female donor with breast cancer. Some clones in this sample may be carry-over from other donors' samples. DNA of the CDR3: TGTGCCAGCAGCGTCGAAGGCGGTAATTCACCCCTCCACTTT. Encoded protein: CASSVEGGNSPLHF.